This record looks at one T cell receptor (beta chain) sequence and its context. Germline V gives CDR1 SGHTA, CDR2 FQGNSA. The CDR3 length is 16 residues. V was pared by 0 bases and J by 0 bases, with 11 bases between. These data originate in a study of control samples from healthy donors and cancer patients. Assay used: immunoSEQ multiplex PCR; TCRdb lists only in-frame clones, some missing. The profile shows approximately 82,000 clones, approximately 94% of them singletons. J is TRBJ1-1 and V is TRBV7-2; D gene unclear. This clonotype was sampled from a woman aged 40 to 55 with lung cancer. The sequenced sample was PBMCs. CDR3 in DNA: TGTGCCAGCAGCTTAGCCGCGGCAGGAGTGAACACTGAAGCTTTCTTT. It specifies CASSLAAAGVNTEAFF.